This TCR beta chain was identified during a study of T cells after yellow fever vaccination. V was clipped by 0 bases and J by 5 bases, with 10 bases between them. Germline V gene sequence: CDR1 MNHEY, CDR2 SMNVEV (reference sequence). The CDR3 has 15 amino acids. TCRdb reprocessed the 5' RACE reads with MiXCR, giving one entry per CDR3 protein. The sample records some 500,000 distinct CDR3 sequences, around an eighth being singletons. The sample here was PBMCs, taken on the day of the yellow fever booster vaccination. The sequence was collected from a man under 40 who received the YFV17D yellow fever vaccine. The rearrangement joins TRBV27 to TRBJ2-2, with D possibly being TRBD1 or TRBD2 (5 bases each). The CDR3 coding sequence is TGTGCCAGCAGTTTATCGGGGGTTGTGACCGGGGAGCTGTTTTTT. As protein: CASSLSGVVTGELFF.